This is a list of T cell receptor beta chains from one sample in a study of T cells after yellow fever vaccination. TCRdb passed the 5' RACE reads through MiXCR, listing each CDR3 protein once. The data contain about 350,000 distinct CDR3 sequences, approximately 10% of them singletons. The source was PBMCs, collected on the day of the first yellow fever vaccination. Receptor source: a man between 18 and 35 years old who received the YFV17D yellow fever vaccine. The CDR3 runs from the conserved cysteine through the conserved F or W. D genes are given only for firm matches. Not every row has a clone size; where given, it reads once, few, many or a size class.

cdr3_aa | cdr3_nt | clone_size | v_call | d_call | j_call
CAISGIEFNYGYTF | TGTGCCATCAGCGGTATAGAGTTTAACTATGGCTACACCTTC | - | TRBV10-3 | - | TRBJ1-2
CASSLLSRGTEAFF | TGTGCCAGCAGCCTCCTGAGTAGGGGGACTGAAGCTTTCTTT | few | TRBV11-3 | - | TRBJ1-1
CASSLKGGGSYNEQFF | TGCGCCAGCAGCCTCAAAGGGGGTGGTTCCTACAATGAGCAGTTCTTC | few | TRBV4-3 | - | TRBJ2-1
CASSYQGFHVNEQFF | TGTGCCAGCAGTTACCAGGGTTTCCATGTTAATGAGCAGTTCTTC | - | TRBV6-5 | - | TRBJ2-1
CASSPWAGRTGTQYF | TGTGCCAGCAGCCCATGGGCGGGGAGGACGGGCACGCAGTATTTT | - | TRBV7-2 | - | TRBJ2-3
CASSHGTGLNQPQHF | TGTGCCAGCAGTCACGGGACAGGACTGAATCAGCCCCAGCATTTT | many | TRBV12-3/TRBV12-4 | TRBD1 | TRBJ1-5
CASSVASGGRKETQYF | TGTGCCAGCAGCGTGGCTAGCGGGGGCCGAAAAGAGACCCAGTACTTC | - | TRBV5-4 | TRBD2 | TRBJ2-5
CASSQGVGTGELFF | TGTGCCAGCAGCCAAGGTGTCGGCACCGGGGAGCTGTTTTTT | many | TRBV3-1 | - | TRBJ2-2
CSARVPISGGPETQYF | TGCAGTGCTAGAGTACCCATCTCTGGGGGCCCAGAGACCCAGTACTTC | few | TRBV20-1 | - | TRBJ2-5
CASSDRSRTQHF | TGTGCCAGCAGTGACAGGTCCAGGACCCAGCATTTT | few | TRBV13 | - | TRBJ1-5
CASSNRDQETQYF | TGTGCCAGCAGTAACAGGGACCAAGAGACCCAGTACTTC | - | TRBV7-3 | - | TRBJ2-5
CSARLAGGTGELFF | TGCAGTGCTAGATTGGCGGGGGGAACCGGGGAGCTGTTTTTT | - | TRBV20-1 | TRBD2 | TRBJ2-2
CASSYRDGPYEQYF | TGTGCCAGCAGCTACCGGGACGGCCCCTACGAGCAGTACTTC | few | TRBV6-5 | - | TRBJ2-7
CASSLQAGRQGASRETQYF | TGTGCCAGCAGCCTCCAAGCCGGTCGGCAGGGGGCCTCCCGGGAGACCCAGTACTTC | few | TRBV11-2 | TRBD1 | TRBJ2-5
CASSLVRGHTEAFF | TGCGCCAGCAGCTTGGTTAGGGGACACACTGAAGCTTTCTTT | few | TRBV5-1 | - | TRBJ1-1
CASSPSEGAQNIQYF | TGTGCCAGCAGCCCCTCCGAGGGCGCCCAAAACATTCAGTACTTC | - | TRBV7-2 | - | TRBJ2-4
CASSRTTGGMFGTQYF | TGTGCCAGCAGCCGAACGACAGGGGGAATGTTTGGGACCCAGTACTTC | - | TRBV3-1 | TRBD1 | TRBJ2-5
CASSTGQDRPLHF | TGTGCCAGCAGCACAGGACAGGATAGGCCCCTCCACTTT | few | TRBV7-3 | TRBD1 | TRBJ1-6
CASSSPFPPLHF | TGTGCCAGCAGTTCTCCATTTCCCCCCCTCCACTTT | - | TRBV2 | - | TRBJ1-6
CASSEGTAYTQYF | TGTGCCAGCAGTGAGGGGACAGCTTATACGCAGTATTTT | - | TRBV6-1 | TRBD1 | TRBJ2-3
CSVKDVRGNQPQHF | TGCAGCGTGAAGGACGTCCGAGGTAATCAGCCCCAGCATTTT | few | TRBV29-1 | - | TRBJ1-5
CASNGGTAAQPQHF | TGTGCCAGCAATGGGGGGACCGCGGCCCAGCCCCAGCATTTT | few | TRBV6-1 | - | TRBJ1-5